The next 22 T cell receptor beta chains were all read from a single sample in a study of cytomegalovirus exposure and HLA in healthy donors. PCR was performed using 60 Vbeta and 13 Jbeta primers. Libraries were prepared by immunoSEQ multiplex PCR; TCRdb keeps only in-frame clonotypes and omits some of them. The table shows some 200,000 clones, with more than 65% occurring only once. Specimen: PBMCs. Receptor source: a man between 18 and 29 years old in good health and CMV-seronegative.

The gene calls are TRBV19 and TRBJ2-7; D ambiguous. The germline V and J ends were trimmed by 4 bases and 0 bases, with 13 bases remaining between them. The CDR3 is made up of 15 amino acids. The germline V gene has CDR1 LNHDA and CDR2 SQIVND (reference sequence). In DNA, the CDR3 is TGTGCCAGTAGTACCCGGTGGGCCGGCTCCTACGAGCAGTACTTC. Translated, it gives CASSTRWAGSYEQYF.

The chain links TRBV2 to TRBJ2-5, with 10 bases that match TRBD1. V shed 6 bases and J 11 bases; nucleotides not matched to a gene: 12. This CDR3 has 14 residues. Germline V gives CDR1 SNHLY, CDR2 FYNNEI. The CDR3 spells CASRPRDRGKEQYF. DNA for the CDR3: TGTGCCAGCAGGCCCCGGGACAGGGGCAAGGAGCAGTACTTC.

This clone showed up just once. The V call is TRBV5-1, the J call TRBJ2-7; 8 bases map to TRBD1. The trim removed 1 base at V and 3 bases at J, leaving 6 bases unmatched. CDR1 is SGHRS and CDR2 is YFSETQ in the germline V gene. This CDR3 region has 15 residues. The CDR3 loop reads CASSLLTGANYEQYF. The DNA for the CDR3 is TGCGCCAGCAGCTTGTTGACAGGGGCTAACTACGAGCAGTACTTC. Full variable domain (missing parts from reference TRBV5-1 and TRBJ2-7): KAGVTQTPRYLIKTRGQQVTLSCSPISGHRSVSWYQQTPGQGLQFLFEYFSETQRNKGNFPGRFSGRQFSNSRSEMNVSTLELGDSALYLCASSLLTGANYEQYFGPGTRLTVT.

This clone has a handful of counts. V gene TRBV6-5 combines with J gene TRBJ2-3; 8 bases fit TRBD1. Germline trimming cut 0 bases from V and 4 bases from J; bases unmatched to any gene: 3. CDR3 size: 15 residues. CDR1 is MNHEY, CDR2 SVGAGI, per germline. The CDR3 coding sequence is TGTGCCAGCAGTTACTCGACAGGGGTCCCAGATACGCAGTATTTT. It translates to CASSYSTGVPDTQYF.

The chain carries TRBV5-1 and TRBJ2-5, with a possible D match to TRBD1 (5 bases). In germline, CDR1 is SGHRS, CDR2 YFSETQ. With 0 bases removed from V and 1 base from J, the gap between germline ends came to 22 bases. The CDR3 is made up of 19 amino acids. This CDR3 reads CASSLDSRVSGLSQETQYF. In nucleotides, the CDR3 is TGCGCCAGCAGCTTGGATTCCAGGGTATCGGGTCTGAGCCAAGAGACCCAGTACTTC.

The chain has TRBV6-5 and TRBJ2-7; 7 nucleotides line up with TRBD1. The trim removed 6 bases at V and 3 bases at J, leaving 8 bases unmatched. Germline V gene lookup returns CDR1 MNHEY and CDR2 SVGAGI. CDR3 length: 14 amino acids. The CDR3 loop reads CASRQGPVVYEQYF. The CDR3 DNA sequence: TGTGCCAGCAGACAGGGGCCGGTTGTCTACGAGCAGTACTTC.

J is TRBJ1-1 and V is TRBV1. TRBV1 corresponds to a pseudogene. The CDR3 has 14 residues. CDR3 region: CTSSQEREGTEAFF. CDR3 DNA: TGCACCAGCAGCCAAGAACGGGAGGGGACTGAAGCTTTCTTT.

The CDR3 DNA is TGTGCCAGCAGCTTGGGAGCTCGAGAGCAGTTCTTC. It translates to CASSLGAREQFF. The rearrangement uses TRBV11-3 and TRBJ2-1; D possibly corresponds to TRBD2 (5 bases). This CDR3 comprises 12 residues. The germline CDR1 and CDR2 sequences are SGHNT and YENEEA. V was trimmed by 3 bases and J by 10 bases, leaving 10 bases between them.

There are a few counts of this clone. V is TRBV28 and J is TRBJ1-5, with TRBD1 matching 7 bases. From germline, CDR1 is MDHEN and CDR2 SYDVKM. V lost 3 bases, J lost 6 bases, and 14 bases stayed unmatched. The CDR3 sequence is 17 residues long. In DNA form, the CDR3 reads TGTGCCAGCAGTTTGCCGGGACAGCTAGGAGTTGGTCAGCCCCAGCATTTT. Encoded protein: CASSLPGQLGVGQPQHF.

In regard to this clone: The junction differs from germline at one of its ends, possibly a read error. This chain connects TRBV27 to TRBJ2-7, with TRBD1 matching 9 bases. The CDR3 contains 16 residues. From germline, CDR1 is MNHEY and CDR2 SMNVEV (reference sequence). CDR3: CASSIATGTGSYEQCF. The CDR3 region has the DNA TGTGCCAGCAGTATCGCTACCGGGACAGGGTCCTACGAGCAGTGCTTC.

The chain carries TRBV2 and TRBJ1-5, with D uncertain. Germline loops: CDR1 SNHLY, CDR2 FYNNEI. Trimming cost V 4 bases and J 5 bases, with 6 bases left between them. The CDR3 has 12 residues. CDR3 bases: TGTGCCAGCAGTGGAGAATATCAGCCCCAGCATTTT. It yields the protein CASSGEYQPQHF. Complete variable domain (other parts from reference TRBV2 and TRBJ1-5): EPEVTQTPSHQVTQMGQEVILRCVPISNHLYFYWYRQILGQKVEFLVSFYNNEISEKSEIFDDQFSVERPDGSNFTLKIRSTKLEDSAMYFCASSGEYQPQHFGDGTRLSIL.

The V and J genes are TRBV7-2 and TRBJ2-1; D may be TRBD2 (5 bases). V gave up 2 bases and J gave up 2 bases, with 22 bases separating them. The V gene's germline CDR1 is SGHTA and CDR2 FQGNSA. The CDR3 is 19 residues long. The CDR3 sequence: CASSLSLAVGPWAYNEQFF. The CDR3 region has the DNA TGTGCCAGCAGCTTATCTCTAGCAGTAGGGCCTTGGGCCTACAATGAGCAGTTCTTC.

This clone was seen a handful of times. One junction end does not reproduce the germline sequence, and a read error may be involved. This rearrangement joins TRBV7-9 to TRBJ2-7; 9 nucleotides match TRBD1. Germline assignment: CDR1 SEHNR and CDR2 FQNEAQ (reference sequence). The length of the CDR3 is 16 residues. The CDR3 DNA reads as TGTGCCAGCAGCTTCACCGGGACAGGGACCTCCAACGAGCAGTACTTC. Its translation: CASSFTGTGTSNEQYF.

The chain is built from TRBV6-1 and TRBJ1-2; D call uncertain. This CDR3 region has 13 residues. V was trimmed by 5 bases and J by 4 bases, leaving 11 bases between them. CDR1 and CDR2 from the germline V gene are MNHNS and SASEGT. The CDR3 nucleotides read TGTGCCAGCAGTCCCAGCGGGTCCTATGGCTACACCTTC. This gives the protein CASSPSGSYGYTF.

This chain links TRBV11-2 with TRBJ1-6; 9 nucleotides match TRBD1. The CDR3 runs 14 residues. The germline V gene encodes CDR1 SGHAT and CDR2 FQNNGV. V was clipped by 4 bases and J by 10 bases; unmatched bases: 5. The CDR3 bases are TGTGCCAGCAGCTGGACAGGGGAGGACTCACCCCTCCACTTT. Its translation is CASSWTGEDSPLHF.

The chain couples TRBV5-1 to TRBJ2-7; D possibly corresponds to TRBD2 (5 bases). The CDR3 consists of 15 residues. From germline, CDR1 is SGHRS and CDR2 YFSETQ. V was cut by 6 bases and J by 0 bases, with 16 bases left in between. The CDR3 coding sequence is TGCGCCAGCAATATCTTGGCGGGCAGCTCCTACGAGCAGTACTTC. It translates to CASNILAGSSYEQYF.

The chain links TRBV15 to TRBJ2-7; 7 nucleotides match TRBD2. Germline V gives CDR1 LNHNV, CDR2 YYDKDF (reference sequence). The CDR3 runs 19 residues. V shed 1 base, J shed 6 bases, and the junction held 21 bases outside the gene matches. This CDR3 reads CATSRASEGLRIITTEQYF. The CDR3 nucleotides are TGTGCCACCAGCAGAGCTTCGGAGGGACTAAGAATAATTACGACCGAGCAGTACTTC.

This sequence joins TRBV6-1 and TRBJ1-1; tentatively, D is TRBD1 (6 bases). Per germline, CDR1 MNHNS and CDR2 SASEGT. The V end lost 6 bases, the J end lost 1 base, and 9 bases lay between the germline ends. CDR3 size: 13 residues. In DNA, the CDR3 is TGTGCCAGCAGCCTGACAGGGAACACTGAAGCTTTCTTT. It translates to CASSLTGNTEAFF.

This chain joins TRBV4-2 and TRBJ2-1; 9 nucleotides align to TRBD1. The CDR3 totals 16 residues. J was trimmed by 6 bases and V by 3 bases; bases with no gene match: 9. CDR1 and CDR2 (germline): LGHNA, YNFKEQ. Here the CDR3 reads CASSQDRDRVVNEQFF. The DNA for the CDR3 is TGTGCCAGCAGCCAGGACCGGGACAGGGTTGTCAATGAGCAGTTCTTC.

This clone has just a few counts. The chain has TRBV5-6 and TRBJ2-5; D call uncertain. The J call may not be correct, given that the DNA end is closer to TRBJ2-7. The CDR3 contains 12 residues. Germline loops: CDR1 SGHDT, CDR2 YYEEEE. CDR3 sequence reads: CASSLGGYEQYF. In DNA, the CDR3 is TGTGCCAGCAGCTTGGGGGGCTACGAGCAGTACTTC.

The J gene is TRBJ2-1, the V gene TRBV5-4; 9 nucleotides line up with TRBD2. This CDR3 comprises 13 residues. CDR1 is SGHNT, CDR2 YYREEE, per germline (reference sequence). V lost 2 bases and J lost 7; bases outside the gene matches: 1. The CDR3 DNA follows: TGTGCCAGCAGCTTACTAGCGGGTAATGAGCAGTTCTTC. Translated: CASSLLAGNEQFF.

The chain uses TRBV2 and TRBJ2-7; D possibly corresponds to TRBD2 (6 bases). The germline V gene encodes CDR1 SNHLY and CDR2 FYNNEI. The CDR3 is 13 residues long. With 5 bases removed from V and 6 bases from J, the gap between germline ends came to 14 bases. In DNA form, the CDR3 reads TGTGCCAGCAGTTGGGACTTCTCTCCCGAGCAGTACTTC. Its translation: CASSWDFSPEQYF.